Listed below are T cell receptor beta chains from one sample, sequenced in a study of blood T cell repertoires in COVID-19. Profiling relied on immunoSEQ multiplex PCR, and the TCRdb table lists in-frame clones only, not all of them. This repertoire shows fewer than 250,000 clones, about 85% found once; its top ten account for just under 20%. Sequencing input: peripheral blood. These receptors all come from a man younger than 40 with active or convalescent COVID-19. The CDR3 runs from the conserved cysteine through the conserved F or W. Each record gives: J gene, V gene, clone size, D gene, CDR3 DNA, CDR3 protein. A D gene is named only where the DNA matches it firmly. Expanded clones are given a class, and other clones once, few, many or no size at all.

j_call: TRBJ2-3
v_call: TRBV11-2
clone_size: -
d_call: -
cdr3_nt: TGTGCCAGCAGCCCTCGGGGCGGGGGCACAGATACGCAGTATTTT
cdr3_aa: CASSPRGGGTDTQYF

j_call: TRBJ1-1
v_call: TRBV6-5
clone_size: -
d_call: TRBD1
cdr3_nt: TGTGCCAGCCTTCCGACAGGGAGGAACACTGAAGCTTTCTTT
cdr3_aa: CASLPTGRNTEAFF

j_call: TRBJ1-2
v_call: TRBV6-2/TRBV6-3
clone_size: -
d_call: -
cdr3_nt: TGTGCCAGCAGTTATGGCGGGGCAGGGAAGCATGGCTACACCTTC
cdr3_aa: CASSYGGAGKHGYTF

j_call: TRBJ2-3
v_call: TRBV29-1
clone_size: -
d_call: -
cdr3_nt: TGCAGCCCGAAGGGAGTCGGACCAGATACGCAGTATTTT
cdr3_aa: CSPKGVGPDTQYF

j_call: TRBJ2-2
v_call: TRBV13
clone_size: -
d_call: TRBD1
cdr3_nt: TGTGCCAGCAGCCACGAACAGGGGGCAATTCCCACCACGCTGTCTTCTACCGGGGAGCTGTTTTTT
cdr3_aa: CASSHEQGAIPTTLSSTGELFF

j_call: TRBJ1-2
v_call: TRBV10-1
clone_size: once
d_call: -
cdr3_nt: TGCGCCCGCAGTCCGCGGGGGGGAAGTTTTAACTATGGCTACACCTTC
cdr3_aa: CARSPRGGSFNYGYTF

j_call: TRBJ2-1
v_call: TRBV27
clone_size: -
d_call: TRBD2
cdr3_nt: TGTGCCAGCAGTTTATTGACTAGCGGGGGGCCTGAGCAGTTCTTC
cdr3_aa: CASSLLTSGGPEQFF

j_call: TRBJ2-5
v_call: TRBV5-4
clone_size: -
d_call: -
cdr3_nt: TGTGCCAGCAGCTTGCCCCCCTTGGGCGGAGGAGAGACCCAGTACTTC
cdr3_aa: CASSLPPLGGGETQYF

j_call: TRBJ2-2
v_call: TRBV10-2
clone_size: -
d_call: -
cdr3_nt: TGCGCCAGCAGTTCAATTTCACTAGCAACTACAGGGGAGCTGTTTTTT
cdr3_aa: CASSSISLATTGELFF

j_call: TRBJ2-5
v_call: TRBV19
clone_size: -
d_call: -
cdr3_nt: TGTGCCAGTAGTATAGGCGCTAGCCACGACCTCCAAGAGACCCAGTACTTC
cdr3_aa: CASSIGASHDLQETQYF

j_call: TRBJ1-2
v_call: TRBV6-4
clone_size: -
d_call: TRBD1
cdr3_nt: TGTGCCAGCAGTGCAGGGGGCGGCTACACCTTC
cdr3_aa: CASSAGGGYTF

j_call: TRBJ1-4
v_call: TRBV9
clone_size: -
d_call: TRBD1
cdr3_nt: TGTGCCAGCAGCGCTCGGAGCCAGGGGGAACTGTTTTTT
cdr3_aa: CASSARSQGELFF

j_call: TRBJ1-2
v_call: TRBV12-2
clone_size: once
d_call: -
cdr3_nt: TGTGCAAGTCGCTTAGAACAGACAGGGTTGGGCTACACCTTC
cdr3_aa: CASRLEQTGLGYTF

j_call: TRBJ1-6
v_call: TRBV5-6
clone_size: -
d_call: -
cdr3_nt: TGTGCCAGCAGCTTGGTTGGAGGGAGCTCCTATAATTCACCCCTCCACTTT
cdr3_aa: CASSLVGGSSYNSPLHF

j_call: TRBJ1-5
v_call: TRBV7-8
clone_size: -
d_call: TRBD1
cdr3_nt: TGTGCCAGTACGGACAGGGGAAATCAGCCCCAGCATTTT
cdr3_aa: CASTDRGNQPQHF

j_call: TRBJ2-2
v_call: TRBV5-1
clone_size: -
d_call: -
cdr3_nt: TGCGCCAGCAGCTTGTCAGGGGGGCTAGGCACCGGGGAGCTGTTTTTT
cdr3_aa: CASSLSGGLGTGELFF

j_call: TRBJ1-1
v_call: TRBV19
clone_size: -
d_call: TRBD1
cdr3_nt: TGTGCCAGTAGGGGACCCCCCGGGACAGGAGGCACTGAAGCTTTCTTT
cdr3_aa: CASRGPPGTGGTEAFF

j_call: TRBJ1-1
v_call: TRBV18
clone_size: -
d_call: -
cdr3_nt: TGTGCCAGCTCAGAACAGACCAGTACTTTCTTT
cdr3_aa: CASSEQTSTFF

j_call: TRBJ1-1
v_call: TRBV28
clone_size: -
d_call: -
cdr3_nt: TGTGCCAGCAGGACAACGTCAGGGGACCGTGAAGCTTTCTTT
cdr3_aa: CASRTTSGDREAFF

j_call: TRBJ1-2
v_call: TRBV6-5
clone_size: -
d_call: TRBD1
cdr3_nt: TGTGCCAGCAGTTCACGGGACAGGGGGAACTATGGCTACACCTTC
cdr3_aa: CASSSRDRGNYGYTF

j_call: TRBJ2-7
v_call: TRBV30
clone_size: few
d_call: -
cdr3_nt: TGTGCCTGGAGCCTTGACAAAGTCCTCGAGCAGTACTTC
cdr3_aa: CAWSLDKVLEQYF

j_call: TRBJ1-2
v_call: TRBV28
clone_size: -
d_call: TRBD1
cdr3_nt: TGTGCCAGCAGTCGTCCCGGGACAGGCTCGTATGGCTACACCTTC
cdr3_aa: CASSRPGTGSYGYTF

j_call: TRBJ1-5
v_call: TRBV28
clone_size: -
d_call: -
cdr3_nt: TGTGCCAGCAGTTTAACAGGGAGTAATCAGCCCCAGCATTTT
cdr3_aa: CASSLTGSNQPQHF

j_call: TRBJ2-7
v_call: TRBV15
clone_size: -
d_call: TRBD1
cdr3_nt: TGTGCCACCAGCACAGGGACAGGCGAGCAGTACTTC
cdr3_aa: CATSTGTGEQYF

j_call: TRBJ1-5
v_call: TRBV2
clone_size: -
d_call: -
cdr3_nt: TGTGCCAGCAGTGCAGGGACAATGCAGCCCCAGCATTTT
cdr3_aa: CASSAGTMQPQHF

j_call: TRBJ1-2
v_call: TRBV11-1
clone_size: -
d_call: -
cdr3_nt: TGTGCCAGCAGCTCCCGGGGGGGGAGGAACTATGGCTACACCTTC
cdr3_aa: CASSSRGGRNYGYTF

j_call: TRBJ2-7
v_call: TRBV6-2/TRBV6-3
clone_size: -
d_call: -
cdr3_nt: TGTGCCAGCAGTACTGATAATTGGTTCTACGAGCAGTACTTC
cdr3_aa: CASSTDNWFYEQYF

j_call: TRBJ1-1
v_call: TRBV5-8
clone_size: -
d_call: TRBD1
cdr3_nt: TGTGCCAGCAGCTTAGCCCCCGGACAGGGAGGGAAGAACACTGAAGCTTTCTTT
cdr3_aa: CASSLAPGQGGKNTEAFF

j_call: TRBJ2-2
v_call: TRBV27
clone_size: -
d_call: TRBD2
cdr3_nt: TGTGCCAGCAGTTTACTTGCGGGGGGTACGAACACCGGGGAGCTGTTTTTT
cdr3_aa: CASSLLAGGTNTGELFF

j_call: TRBJ2-3
v_call: TRBV12-5
clone_size: once
d_call: -
cdr3_nt: TGTGCTAGCGGAGTCACAGATACGCAGTATTTT
cdr3_aa: CASGVTDTQYF

j_call: TRBJ2-7
v_call: TRBV4-2
clone_size: -
d_call: -
cdr3_nt: TGTGCCAGCAGCCAAGGATATACCAGCTCCTACGAGCAGTACTTC
cdr3_aa: CASSQGYTSSYEQYF

j_call: TRBJ1-2
v_call: TRBV9
clone_size: few
d_call: -
cdr3_nt: TGTGCCAGCAGCGTAGGACAGTCCGGGCACTATGGCTACACCTTC
cdr3_aa: CASSVGQSGHYGYTF

j_call: TRBJ2-7
v_call: TRBV19
clone_size: -
d_call: -
cdr3_nt: TGTGCCAGTAGTTGGGAACAGGGTGGATCCGAGCAGTACTTC
cdr3_aa: CASSWEQGGSEQYF

j_call: TRBJ2-2
v_call: TRBV7-9
clone_size: -
d_call: TRBD2
cdr3_nt: TGTGCCAGCAGCTTAGGACTAGCGGGGGCCGGGGAGCTGTTTTTT
cdr3_aa: CASSLGLAGAGELFF

j_call: TRBJ2-2
v_call: TRBV7-2
clone_size: once
d_call: TRBD2
cdr3_nt: TGTGCCAGCAGCTTTGCGGGAGTAAACACCGGGGAGCTGTTTTTT
cdr3_aa: CASSFAGVNTGELFF

j_call: TRBJ2-1
v_call: TRBV7-9
clone_size: -
d_call: TRBD2
cdr3_nt: TGTGCCAGCAGCTTAGGACTAGCCGGCAATGAGCAGTTCTTC
cdr3_aa: CASSLGLAGNEQFF

j_call: TRBJ2-7
v_call: TRBV24-1
clone_size: -
d_call: -
cdr3_nt: TGTGCCACCAGTGACCCGAGCTCCTACGAGCAGTACTTC
cdr3_aa: CATSDPSSYEQYF

j_call: TRBJ2-1
v_call: TRBV9
clone_size: -
d_call: -
cdr3_nt: TGTGCCAGCAGCGTAGCGGGGGGGGACAGGGCTGACAATGAGCAGTTCTTC
cdr3_aa: CASSVAGGDRADNEQFF

j_call: TRBJ1-5
v_call: TRBV19
clone_size: -
d_call: -
cdr3_nt: TGTGCCAGTAGTATCCAGGATAGCAATCAGCCCCAGCATTTT
cdr3_aa: CASSIQDSNQPQHF

j_call: TRBJ1-2
v_call: TRBV7-9
clone_size: -
d_call: -
cdr3_nt: TGTGCCAGCAGCGATCATCGCGGACAGTTCCATGGCTACACCTTC
cdr3_aa: CASSDHRGQFHGYTF

j_call: TRBJ2-7
v_call: TRBV2
clone_size: -
d_call: -
cdr3_nt: TGTGCCAGCAGTTTTTCCGAGGACACGAAGTACTTC
cdr3_aa: CASSFSEDTKYF

j_call: TRBJ2-5
v_call: TRBV6-2/TRBV6-3
clone_size: -
d_call: -
cdr3_nt: TGTGCCAGCAGTTCTACAGGGAATGTTCAAGAGACCCAGTACTTC
cdr3_aa: CASSSTGNVQETQYF

j_call: TRBJ2-5
v_call: TRBV5-4
clone_size: -
d_call: TRBD2
cdr3_nt: TGTGCCAGCAGCTGGGGGAGCGGGGGGGACGAGACCCAGTACTTC
cdr3_aa: CASSWGSGGDETQYF

j_call: TRBJ1-4
v_call: TRBV2
clone_size: -
d_call: TRBD1
cdr3_nt: TGTGCCAGCAGTGACCGGGACAGCTTAGGAGAAAAACTGTTTTTT
cdr3_aa: CASSDRDSLGEKLFF

j_call: TRBJ1-2
v_call: TRBV30
clone_size: -
d_call: TRBD1
cdr3_nt: TGTGCCTGGAGTAAACAAACAGGGGGCGTCGGCTACACCTTC
cdr3_aa: CAWSKQTGGVGYTF

j_call: TRBJ2-1
v_call: TRBV12-5
clone_size: -
d_call: TRBD2
cdr3_nt: TGTGCTAGTGGGCTTGCCCTTCCCCCCCGGGGCGAACTCCAGCGGGGGGGCCACGAGCAGTTCTTC
cdr3_aa: CASGLALPPRGELQRGGHEQFF

j_call: TRBJ2-3
v_call: TRBV12-5
clone_size: -
d_call: -
cdr3_nt: TGTGCTAGTGCCCCTTTGACAGGGATTAGGTCGGGGGCTGAATATAGCACAGATACGCAGTATTTT
cdr3_aa: CASAPLTGIRSGAEYSTDTQYF

j_call: TRBJ1-2
v_call: TRBV3-1/TRBV3-2
clone_size: few
d_call: -
cdr3_nt: TGTGCCAGCAGCCCCCCGGTCGCCTTCGGCTACACCTTC
cdr3_aa: CASSPPVAFGYTF

j_call: TRBJ2-7
v_call: TRBV6-2/TRBV6-3
clone_size: -
d_call: -
cdr3_nt: TGTGCCAGCAGTTACGGTCAGGTGGGCTACGAGCAGTACTTC
cdr3_aa: CASSYGQVGYEQYF

j_call: TRBJ2-1
v_call: TRBV27
clone_size: once
d_call: TRBD1
cdr3_nt: TGTGCCAGCAGTTTATCCCTCAGGGGGAAAGATGAGCAGTTCTTC
cdr3_aa: CASSLSLRGKDEQFF

j_call: TRBJ1-6
v_call: TRBV5-6
clone_size: few
d_call: -
cdr3_nt: TGTGCCAGCAGCTTGGGGGCCACATATAATTCACCCCTCCACTTT
cdr3_aa: CASSLGATYNSPLHF

j_call: TRBJ1-5
v_call: TRBV6-5
clone_size: -
d_call: TRBD1
cdr3_nt: TGTGCCAGCAGAGGGACAGGGGGCGGTCAGCCCCAGCATTTT
cdr3_aa: CASRGTGGGQPQHF

j_call: TRBJ1-5
v_call: TRBV2
clone_size: -
d_call: TRBD1
cdr3_nt: TGTGCCAGCAGTGCCCAGGGGGCCCAGGGGTCCCAGCATTTT
cdr3_aa: CASSAQGAQGSQHF

j_call: TRBJ2-1
v_call: TRBV3-1/TRBV3-2
clone_size: -
d_call: -
cdr3_nt: TGTGCCAGCAGCCCCCCCGACGCGGGCTACAATGAGCAGTTCTTC
cdr3_aa: CASSPPDAGYNEQFF

j_call: TRBJ1-4
v_call: TRBV9
clone_size: -
d_call: -
cdr3_nt: TGTGCCAGCAGCGTAAACCCCAGGGCAACTAATGAAAAACTGTTTTTT
cdr3_aa: CASSVNPRATNEKLFF

j_call: TRBJ2-7
v_call: TRBV7-9
clone_size: -
d_call: TRBD1
cdr3_nt: TGTGCCAGCAGCCCTTCGCACGGGACAGGGTACTACGAGCAGTACTTC
cdr3_aa: CASSPSHGTGYYEQYF

j_call: TRBJ2-7
v_call: TRBV12-3/TRBV12-4
clone_size: -
d_call: -
cdr3_nt: TGTGCCAGCAGAAATACAGGGACCGGGGAGCAGTACTTC
cdr3_aa: CASRNTGTGEQYF